One and the same sample provided the 6 T cell receptor beta chains below, sequenced in a study of control samples from healthy donors and cancer patients. Profiled with immunoSEQ multiplex PCR; TCRdb holds only in-frame clones, not every one. The table shows some 120,000 clones, with 75% to 95% occurring only once. The sample consisted of blood. The receptor set was obtained from a man aged 18 to 29 in good health.

This chain joins TRBV7-8 and TRBJ1-6; maybe TRBD1 (6 bases). V lost 5 bases and J 8 bases, leaving 10 bases between the germline ends. The germline gives CDR1 SGHVS, CDR2 FQNEAQ. The CDR3 spans 13 residues. This CDR3 is CASSLQGYSPLHF. CDR3 in DNA: TGTGCCAGCAGCCTACAGGGATATTCACCCCTCCACTTT.

This sequence joins TRBV28 and TRBJ2-2; 7 bases line up with TRBD1. The CDR3 sequence is 16 residues long. J lost 2 bases, V lost 2 bases, and 5 bases had no gene match. In germline, CDR1 is MDHEN, CDR2 SYDVKM. This chain's CDR3 is CASSLPQGRNTGELFF. The CDR3 nucleotides are TGTGCCAGCAGTTTACCACAGGGGCGTAACACCGGGGAGCTGTTTTTT.

The chain joins TRBV4-1 to TRBJ1-1; TRBD1 is a possible D gene (6 bases). The CDR3 is 15 amino acids. Trimming shortened V by 3 bases and J by 2 bases, and 13 bases separated the two germline ends. Germline V gene lookup returns CDR1 MGHRA and CDR2 YSYEKL. CDR3 residues: CASSQPGAGNTEAFF. CDR3 nucleotides: TGCGCCAGCAGCCAGCCGGGGGCGGGAAACACTGAAGCTTTCTTT.

V usage is TRBV5-1 and J usage is TRBJ1-1, with a tentative D call TRBD1 (5 bases). Germline values: CDR1 SGHRS, CDR2 YFSETQ. The CDR3 covers 12 residues. The V end lost 0 bases, the J end lost 8 bases, and 8 bases lay between the germline ends. In DNA, the CDR3 is TGCGCCAGCAGCTTGGATGGGGCCGAAGCTTTCTTT. Its protein is CASSLDGAEAFF.

The chain recombines TRBV29-1 with TRBJ1-1, with D possibly being TRBD1 (5 bases). V was shortened by 4 bases and J by 0 bases, with 12 bases between the two germline ends. The germline CDR1 and CDR2 sequences are SQVTM and ANQGSEA. The CDR3 contains 14 residues. The CDR3 protein is CSVVGDFMNTEAFF. DNA of the CDR3: TGCAGCGTTGTCGGGGACTTCATGAACACTGAAGCTTTCTTT.

This chain uses TRBV6-5 with TRBJ2-5; D might be TRBD2 (6 bases). CDR1 is MNHEY and CDR2 is SVGAGI in the germline V gene. This CDR3 region has 12 residues. Trimming removed 7 bases at V and 3 bases at J, with 9 bases between. CDR3 DNA: TGTGCCAGCACGGCGGGGAAAGAGACCCAGTACTTC. This codes for CASTAGKETQYF.